The source of this T cell receptor (beta chain) is a study of T cell responses to AZD1222 COVID-19 vaccine. Study information: Analyses pooled second doses at about 4 or about 12 weeks. Study findings and constraints: After two AZD1222 doses, spike-specific TCR breadth and depth rose versus day 0. Seropositive at baseline were only a handful of AZD1222 recipients. Donors skewed white British and female; clonal diversity was possibly underestimated.

Comment on this clone: Its antigen is not identified.

Trimming left V 3 bases short and J 0 bases short, with 15 bases between. The length of the CDR3 is 17 residues. In germline, CDR1 is SGHVS, CDR2 FQNEAQ. Here immunoSEQ multiplex PCR was the method, and the copy in TCRdb shows in-frame clones only, minus some. The table shows roughly 120,000 clones, with 70% to 90% occurring only once. The chain employs TRBV7-8 and TRBJ1-3; D gene uncertain. This receptor was identified in an adult in good health. Material: peripheral blood, obtained on day 0 of AZD1222 vaccination. The CDR3 sequence: CASSLYAGVASGNTIYF. As DNA, the CDR3 is TGTGCCAGCAGCTTGTATGCCGGAGTTGCCTCTGGAAACACCATATATTTT.